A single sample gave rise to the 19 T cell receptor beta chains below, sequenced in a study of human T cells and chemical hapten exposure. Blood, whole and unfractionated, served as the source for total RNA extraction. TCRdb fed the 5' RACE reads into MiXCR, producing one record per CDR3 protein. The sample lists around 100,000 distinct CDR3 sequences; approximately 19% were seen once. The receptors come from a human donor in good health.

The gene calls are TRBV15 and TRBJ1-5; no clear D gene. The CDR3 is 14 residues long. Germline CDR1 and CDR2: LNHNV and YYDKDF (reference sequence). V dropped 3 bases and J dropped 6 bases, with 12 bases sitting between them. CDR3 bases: TGTGCCACCAGCAGTGGATTCGGACCTCAGCCCCAGCATTTT. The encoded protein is CATSSGFGPQPQHF.

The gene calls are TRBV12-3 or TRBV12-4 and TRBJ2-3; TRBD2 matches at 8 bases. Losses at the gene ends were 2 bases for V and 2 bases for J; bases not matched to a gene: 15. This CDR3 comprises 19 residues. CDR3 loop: CASSLRRSGIPLITDTQYF. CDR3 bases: TGTGCCAGCAGTTTAAGGCGTAGCGGGATCCCGCTGATCACAGATACGCAGTATTTT.

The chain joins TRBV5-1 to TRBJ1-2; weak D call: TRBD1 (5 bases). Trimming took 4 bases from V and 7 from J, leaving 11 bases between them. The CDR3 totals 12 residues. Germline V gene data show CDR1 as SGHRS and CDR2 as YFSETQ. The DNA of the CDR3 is TGCGCCAGCAGCGGGGGTCCCACTGGCTACACCTTC. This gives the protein CASSGGPTGYTF.

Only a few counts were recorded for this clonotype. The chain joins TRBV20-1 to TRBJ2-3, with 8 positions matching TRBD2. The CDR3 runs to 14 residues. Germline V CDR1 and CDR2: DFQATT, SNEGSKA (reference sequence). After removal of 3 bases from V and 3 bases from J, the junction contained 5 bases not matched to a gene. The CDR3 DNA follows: TGCAGTGCTAGCGGGAGGGCCTTAACAGATACGCAGTATTTT. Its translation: CSASGRALTDTQYF.

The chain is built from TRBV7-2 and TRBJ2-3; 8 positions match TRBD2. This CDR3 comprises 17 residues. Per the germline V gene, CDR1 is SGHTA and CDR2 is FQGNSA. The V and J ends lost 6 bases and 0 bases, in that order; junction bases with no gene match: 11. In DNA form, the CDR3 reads TGTGCCAGCAGTTCCCCCTTCACTAGCGGTAGCACAGATACGCAGTATTTT. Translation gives CASSSPFTSGSTDTQYF.

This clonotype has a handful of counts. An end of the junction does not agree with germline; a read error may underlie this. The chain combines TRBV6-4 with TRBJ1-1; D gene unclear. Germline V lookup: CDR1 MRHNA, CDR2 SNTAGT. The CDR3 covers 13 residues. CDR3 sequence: CASSDLKVAEAFF. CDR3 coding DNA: TGTGCCAGCAGTGACTTGAAGGTAGCTGAGGCTTTCTTT.

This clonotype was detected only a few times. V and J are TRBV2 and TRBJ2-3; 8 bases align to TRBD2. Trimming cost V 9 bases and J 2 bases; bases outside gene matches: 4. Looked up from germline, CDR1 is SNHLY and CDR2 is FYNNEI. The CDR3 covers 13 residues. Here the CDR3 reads CARRAGATDTQYF. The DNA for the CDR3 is TGTGCCAGACGAGCGGGGGCCACAGATACGCAGTATTTT.

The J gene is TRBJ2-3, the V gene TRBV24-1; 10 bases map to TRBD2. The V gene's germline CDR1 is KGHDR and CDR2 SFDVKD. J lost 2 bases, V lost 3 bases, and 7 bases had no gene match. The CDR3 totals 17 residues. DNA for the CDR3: TGTGCCACCAGTGATAAGAGGACTAGCGGCTACACAGATACGCAGTATTTT. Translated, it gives CATSDKRTSGYTDTQYF.

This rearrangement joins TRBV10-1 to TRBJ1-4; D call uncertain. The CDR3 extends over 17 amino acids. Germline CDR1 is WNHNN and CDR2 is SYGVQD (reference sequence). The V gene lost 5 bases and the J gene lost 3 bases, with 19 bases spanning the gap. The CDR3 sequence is CASSPSGKGPANEKLFF. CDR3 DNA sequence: TGCGCCAGCAGTCCGTCGGGTAAAGGCCCAGCTAATGAAAAACTGTTTTTT.

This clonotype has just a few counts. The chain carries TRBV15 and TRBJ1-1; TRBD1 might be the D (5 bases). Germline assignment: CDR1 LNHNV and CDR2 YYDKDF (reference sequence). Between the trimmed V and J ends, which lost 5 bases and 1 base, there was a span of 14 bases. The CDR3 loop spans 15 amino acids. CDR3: CATSPGGISNTEAFF. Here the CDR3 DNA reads TGTGCCACCAGCCCGGGGGGGATCTCGAACACTGAAGCTTTCTTT. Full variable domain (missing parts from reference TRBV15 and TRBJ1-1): DAMVIQNPRYQVTQFGKPVTLSCSQTLNHNVMYWYQQKSSQAPKLLFHYYDKDFNNEADTPDNFQSRRPNTSFCFLDIRSPGLGDTAMYLCATSPGGISNTEAFFGQGTRLTVV.

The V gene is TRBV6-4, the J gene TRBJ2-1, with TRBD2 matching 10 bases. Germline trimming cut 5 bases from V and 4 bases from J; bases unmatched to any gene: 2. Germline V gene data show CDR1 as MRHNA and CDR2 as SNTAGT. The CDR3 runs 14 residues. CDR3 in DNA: TGTGCCAGCAGTCCGGGACTAGCGTACAATGAGCAGTTCTTC. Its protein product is CASSPGLAYNEQFF.

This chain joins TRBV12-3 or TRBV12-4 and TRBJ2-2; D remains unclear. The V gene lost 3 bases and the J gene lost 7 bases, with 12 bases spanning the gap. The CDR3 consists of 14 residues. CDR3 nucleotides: TGTGCCAGCAGTTTCGGGTATTATGGCGGGGAGCTGTTTTTT. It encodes CASSFGYYGGELFF.

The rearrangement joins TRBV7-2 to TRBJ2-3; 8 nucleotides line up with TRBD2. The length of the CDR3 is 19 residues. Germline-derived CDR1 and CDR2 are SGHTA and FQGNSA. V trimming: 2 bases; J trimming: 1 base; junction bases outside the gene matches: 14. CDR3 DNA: TGTGCCAGCAGCTTAATGGCTGTGGGACTAGTTAAAGGCACAGATACGCAGTATTTT. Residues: CASSLMAVGLVKGTDTQYF.

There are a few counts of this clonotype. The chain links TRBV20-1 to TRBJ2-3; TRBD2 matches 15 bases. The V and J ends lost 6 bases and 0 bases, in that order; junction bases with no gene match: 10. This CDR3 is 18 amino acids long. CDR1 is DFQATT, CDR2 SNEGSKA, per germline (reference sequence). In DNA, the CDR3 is TGCAGTGCCAGCCCGGGACTAGCGGGAGGCCCAAGCACAGATACGCAGTATTTT. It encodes CSASPGLAGGPSTDTQYF.

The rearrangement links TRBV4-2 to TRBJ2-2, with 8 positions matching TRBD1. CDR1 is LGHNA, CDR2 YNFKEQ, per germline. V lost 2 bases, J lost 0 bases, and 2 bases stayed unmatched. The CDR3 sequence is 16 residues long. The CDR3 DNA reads TGTGCCAGCAGCCAACAGACAGGGGCGAACACCGGGGAGCTGTTTTTT. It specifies CASSQQTGANTGELFF.

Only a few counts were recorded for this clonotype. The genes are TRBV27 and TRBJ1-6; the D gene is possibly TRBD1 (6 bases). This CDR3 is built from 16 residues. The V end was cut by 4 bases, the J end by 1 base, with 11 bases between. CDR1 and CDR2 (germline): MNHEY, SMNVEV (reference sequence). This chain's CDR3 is CASSSLQGSYNSPLHF. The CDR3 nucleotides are TGTGCCAGCAGTTCGCTACAGGGATCCTATAATTCACCCCTCCACTTT.

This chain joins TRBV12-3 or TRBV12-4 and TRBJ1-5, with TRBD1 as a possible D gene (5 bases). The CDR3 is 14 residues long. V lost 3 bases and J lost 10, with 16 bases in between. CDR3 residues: CASSLGRGLFPQHF. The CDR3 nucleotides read TGTGCCAGCAGTTTGGGACGGGGGTTGTTTCCCCAGCATTTT.

The CDR3 DNA reads as TGTGCCAGCAGCCCGGACAGGGTCGCGTCTGGCTACACCTTC. Amino acids: CASSPDRVASGYTF. V and J are TRBV6-6 and TRBJ1-2, with TRBD1 identical over 8 bases. Looked up from germline, CDR1 is MNHNY and CDR2 is SVGAGI (reference sequence). The V gene end was trimmed by 6 bases and the J gene end by 7 bases; junction bases not matched to a gene: 10. This CDR3 spans 14 amino acids.

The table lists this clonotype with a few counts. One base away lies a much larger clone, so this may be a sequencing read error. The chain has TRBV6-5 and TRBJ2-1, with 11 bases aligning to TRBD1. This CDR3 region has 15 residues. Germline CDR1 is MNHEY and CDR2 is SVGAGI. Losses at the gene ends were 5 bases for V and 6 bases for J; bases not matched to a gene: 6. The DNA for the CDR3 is TGTGCCAGCAGTAACGCCGGGACAGGGGGCAATGAGCAGTTCTTC. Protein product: CASSNAGTGGNEQFF.